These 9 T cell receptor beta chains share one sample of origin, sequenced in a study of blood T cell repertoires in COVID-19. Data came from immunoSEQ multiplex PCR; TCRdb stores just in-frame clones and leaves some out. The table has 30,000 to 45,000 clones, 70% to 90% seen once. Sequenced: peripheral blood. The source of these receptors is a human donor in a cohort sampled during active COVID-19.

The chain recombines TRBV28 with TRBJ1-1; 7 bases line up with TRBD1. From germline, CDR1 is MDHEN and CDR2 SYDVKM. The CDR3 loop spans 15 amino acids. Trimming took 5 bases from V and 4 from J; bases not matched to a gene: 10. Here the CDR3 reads CASSPGNRGGTEAFF. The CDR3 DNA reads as TGTGCCAGCAGTCCCGGTAACAGGGGCGGCACTGAAGCTTTCTTT.

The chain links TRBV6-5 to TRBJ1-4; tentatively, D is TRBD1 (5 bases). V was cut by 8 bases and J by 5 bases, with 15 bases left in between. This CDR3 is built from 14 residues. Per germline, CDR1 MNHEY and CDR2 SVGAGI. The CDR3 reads CASRTRVTNEKLFF. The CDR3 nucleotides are TGTGCCAGCCGTACCAGGGTAACAAATGAAAAACTGTTTTTT.

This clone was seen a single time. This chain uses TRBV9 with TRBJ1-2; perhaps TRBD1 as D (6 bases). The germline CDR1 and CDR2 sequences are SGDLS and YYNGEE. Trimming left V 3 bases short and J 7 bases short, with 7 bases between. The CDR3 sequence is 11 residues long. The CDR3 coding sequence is TGTGCCAGCAGCGCCAGGGGTGGCTACACCTTC. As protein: CASSARGGYTF.

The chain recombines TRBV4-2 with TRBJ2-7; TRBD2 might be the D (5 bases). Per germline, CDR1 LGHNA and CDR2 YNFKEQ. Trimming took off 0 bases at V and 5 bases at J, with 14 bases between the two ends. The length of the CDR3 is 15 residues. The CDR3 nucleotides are TGTGCCAGCAGCCAAGAGTTGTCTAGCCTCGACGAGCAGTACTTC. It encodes CASSQELSSLDEQYF.

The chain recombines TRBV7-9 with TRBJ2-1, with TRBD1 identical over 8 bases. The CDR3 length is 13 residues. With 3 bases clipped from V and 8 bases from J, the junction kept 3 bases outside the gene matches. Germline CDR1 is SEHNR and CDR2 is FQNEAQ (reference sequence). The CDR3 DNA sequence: TGTGCCAGCAGCTTGACAGGGGTGGATGAGCAGTTCTTC. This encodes CASSLTGVDEQFF.

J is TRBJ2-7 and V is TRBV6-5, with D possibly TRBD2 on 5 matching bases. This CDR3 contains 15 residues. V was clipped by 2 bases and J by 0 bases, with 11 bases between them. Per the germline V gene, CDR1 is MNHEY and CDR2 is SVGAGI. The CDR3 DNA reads TGTGCCAGCAGTTACCACGGGGTACTCTCCTACGAGCAGTACTTC. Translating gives CASSYHGVLSYEQYF.

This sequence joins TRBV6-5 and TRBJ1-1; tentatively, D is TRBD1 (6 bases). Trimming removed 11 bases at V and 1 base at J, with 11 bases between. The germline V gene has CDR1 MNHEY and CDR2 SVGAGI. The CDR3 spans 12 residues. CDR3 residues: CAGGVGNTEAFF. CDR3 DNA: TGTGCCGGGGGCGTGGGGAACACTGAAGCTTTCTTT.

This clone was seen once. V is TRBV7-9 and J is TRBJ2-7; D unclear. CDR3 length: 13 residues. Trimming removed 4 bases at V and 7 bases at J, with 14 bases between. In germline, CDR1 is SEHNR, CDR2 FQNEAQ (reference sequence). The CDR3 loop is CASSWNPLREQYF. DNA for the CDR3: TGTGCCAGCAGCTGGAATCCACTACGGGAGCAGTACTTC.

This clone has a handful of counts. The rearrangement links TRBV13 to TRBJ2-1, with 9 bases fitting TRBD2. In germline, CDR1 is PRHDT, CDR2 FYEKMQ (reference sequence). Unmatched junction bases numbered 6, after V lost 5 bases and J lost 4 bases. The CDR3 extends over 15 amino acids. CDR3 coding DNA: TGTGCCAGCAGCCCCGGGACTAGCAGGTACAATGAGCAGTTCTTC. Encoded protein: CASSPGTSRYNEQFF. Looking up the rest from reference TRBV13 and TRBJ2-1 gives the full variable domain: AAGVIQSPRHLIKEKRETATLKCYPIPRHDTVYWYQQGPGQDPQFLISFYEKMQSDKGSIPDRFSAQQFSDYHSELNMSSLELGDSALYFCASSPGTSRYNEQFFGPGTRLTVL.